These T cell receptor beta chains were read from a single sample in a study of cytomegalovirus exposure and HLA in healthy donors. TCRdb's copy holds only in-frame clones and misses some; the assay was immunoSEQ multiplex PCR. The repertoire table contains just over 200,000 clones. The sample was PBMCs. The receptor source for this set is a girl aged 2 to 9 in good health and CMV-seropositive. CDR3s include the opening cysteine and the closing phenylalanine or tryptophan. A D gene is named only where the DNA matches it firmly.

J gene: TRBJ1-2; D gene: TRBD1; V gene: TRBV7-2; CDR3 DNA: TGTGCCAGCAGCTCCAACCCGGGGGACAGGGACTATGGCTACACCTTC; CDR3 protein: CASSSNPGDRDYGYTF
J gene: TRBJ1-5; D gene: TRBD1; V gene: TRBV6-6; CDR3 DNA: TGTGCCAGCAGTTATTTCCGGGACAGGGGCCGTCAGCCCCAGCATTTT; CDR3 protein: CASSYFRDRGRQPQHF
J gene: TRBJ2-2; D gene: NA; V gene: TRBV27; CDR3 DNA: TGTGCCAGCAGTTTCGGTGCCGGGGAGCTGTTTTTT; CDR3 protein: CASSFGAGELFF
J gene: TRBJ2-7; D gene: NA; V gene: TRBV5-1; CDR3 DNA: TGCGCCAGCAGCCTAGGCTACGAGCAGTACTTC; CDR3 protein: CASSLGYEQYF
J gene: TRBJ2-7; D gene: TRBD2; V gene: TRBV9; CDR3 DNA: TGTGCCAGCAGCGAGGGGACTAGCAGTCACTACGAGCAGTACTTC; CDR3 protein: CASSEGTSSHYEQYF
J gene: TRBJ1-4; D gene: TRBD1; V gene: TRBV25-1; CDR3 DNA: TGTGCCAGCAGTGACCCCGGACCAGGGGGAAAACTGTTTTTT; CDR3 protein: CASSDPGPGGKLFF
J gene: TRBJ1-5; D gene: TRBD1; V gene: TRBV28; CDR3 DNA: TGTGCCAGCAGAAGGGGGCGCAACCAGCCCCAGCATTTT; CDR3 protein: CASRRGRNQPQHF
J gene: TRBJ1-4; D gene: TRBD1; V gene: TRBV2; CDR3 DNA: TGTGCCAGCAGGGACCGGGACAGGGGTGAAAAACTGTTTTTT; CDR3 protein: CASRDRDRGEKLFF
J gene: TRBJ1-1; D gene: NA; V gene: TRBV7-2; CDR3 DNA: TGTGCCAGCAGCTTAGATTTGGGCTGGACTGAAGCTTTCTTT; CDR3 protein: CASSLDLGWTEAFF
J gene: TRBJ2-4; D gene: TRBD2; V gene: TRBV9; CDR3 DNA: TGTGCCAGCAGCGGAGCTCCTACGCGGGAGGGTCTGAGGAACATTCAGTACTTC; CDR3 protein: CASSGAPTREGLRNIQYF
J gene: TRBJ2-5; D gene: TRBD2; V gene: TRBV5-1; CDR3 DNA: TGCGCCAGCAGCCCTAGGGAGGGGGAGACCCAGTACTTC; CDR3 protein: CASSPREGETQYF
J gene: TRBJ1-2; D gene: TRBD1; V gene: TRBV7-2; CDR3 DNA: TGTGCCAGCGGGACAGGGGACGGGTGGACCTCTGGCTACACCTTC; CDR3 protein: CASGTGDGWTSGYTF
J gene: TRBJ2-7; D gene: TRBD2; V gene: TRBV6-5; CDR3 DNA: TGTGCCAGCAGTTACTCGAGACTAGCGGGAGCCTACGAGCAGTACTTC; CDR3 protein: CASSYSRLAGAYEQYF
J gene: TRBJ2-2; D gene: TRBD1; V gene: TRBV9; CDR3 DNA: TGTGCCAGCAGCTCCCTAAGACAGGGGGCTTCCGGGGAGCTGTTTTTT; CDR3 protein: CASSSLRQGASGELFF
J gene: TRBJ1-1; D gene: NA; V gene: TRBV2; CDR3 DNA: TGTGCCAGCAGGTGGGCGGGCGCTGAAGCTTTCTTT; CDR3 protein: CASRWAGAEAFF
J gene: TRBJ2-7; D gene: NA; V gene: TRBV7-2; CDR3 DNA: TGTGCCAGCAGCTTAAGGCTAGCTACCGCTCAATCCGGGCAGTACTTC; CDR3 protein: CASSLRLATAQSGQYF
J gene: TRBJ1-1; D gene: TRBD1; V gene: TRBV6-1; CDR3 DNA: TGTGCCAGCAGGCGACAGGGAGCCAACACTGAAGCTTTCTTT; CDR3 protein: CASRRQGANTEAFF
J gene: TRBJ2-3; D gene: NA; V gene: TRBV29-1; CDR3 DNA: TGCAGCGCCATCCCGACGGACTGGGCAGATACGCAGTATTTT; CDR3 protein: CSAIPTDWADTQYF
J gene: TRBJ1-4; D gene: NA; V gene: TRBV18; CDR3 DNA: TGTGCCAGCTCACCACCGAGGGTTGGGGAAAAACTGTTTTTT; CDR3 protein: CASSPPRVGEKLFF
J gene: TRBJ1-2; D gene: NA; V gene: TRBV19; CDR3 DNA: TGTGCCAGTAGTATTGCGCTGGACAGATCCTATGGCTACACCTTC; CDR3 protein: CASSIALDRSYGYTF
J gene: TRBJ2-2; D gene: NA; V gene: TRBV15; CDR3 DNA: TGTGCCACCAGCAGAAGCGTACATCTATTCGCGAACACCGGGGAGCTGTTTTTT; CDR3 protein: CATSRSVHLFANTGELFF
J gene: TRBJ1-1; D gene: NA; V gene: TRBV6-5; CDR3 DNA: TGTGCCAGCAGTTACTGGGGCAGCGACACTGAAGCTTTCTTT; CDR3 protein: CASSYWGSDTEAFF
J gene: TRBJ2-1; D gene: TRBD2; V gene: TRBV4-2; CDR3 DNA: TGTGCCAGCAGCCAAGGGACTAGCGGGACAACCTACAATGAGCAGTTCTTC; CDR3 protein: CASSQGTSGTTYNEQFF
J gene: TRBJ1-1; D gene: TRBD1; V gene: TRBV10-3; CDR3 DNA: TGTGCCATCAGTGGGGGACAGGGGGTTAGCACTGAAGCTTTCTTT; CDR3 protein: CAISGGQGVSTEAFF
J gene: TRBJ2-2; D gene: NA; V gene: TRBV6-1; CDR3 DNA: TGTGCCAGCAGTGTTGGACTTGATAGTTCCGGGGAGCTGTTTTTT; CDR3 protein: CASSVGLDSSGELFF
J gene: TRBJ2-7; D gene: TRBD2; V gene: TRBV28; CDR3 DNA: TGTGCCACCGGGGGGGGGTACGAGCAGTACTTC; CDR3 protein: CATGGGYEQYF
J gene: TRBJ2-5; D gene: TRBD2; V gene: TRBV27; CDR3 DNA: TGTGCCAGCAGTGCCTCCGGGACTAGCGGGTGGGGGCAAGAGACCCAGTACTTC; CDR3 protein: CASSASGTSGWGQETQYF
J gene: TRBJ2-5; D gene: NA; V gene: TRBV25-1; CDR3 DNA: TGTGCCAGCAGTGAATATATAAACAGGCCTCAAGAGACCCAGTACTTC; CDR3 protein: CASSEYINRPQETQYF
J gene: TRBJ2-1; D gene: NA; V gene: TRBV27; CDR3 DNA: TGTGCCAGCAGTTTAGCGGAGAGCTCCTACAATGAGCAGTTCTTC; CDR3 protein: CASSLAESSYNEQFF
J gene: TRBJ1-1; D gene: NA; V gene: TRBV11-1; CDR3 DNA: TGTGCCAGCAGACTAGGGAGGGCTGAAGCTTTCTTT; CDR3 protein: CASRLGRAEAFF
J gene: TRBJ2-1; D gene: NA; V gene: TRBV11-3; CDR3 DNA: TGTGCCAGCAGCTCTACCACAGGTTTAGGTTCCCGTGGATACAATGAGCAGTTCTTC; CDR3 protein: CASSSTTGLGSRGYNEQFF
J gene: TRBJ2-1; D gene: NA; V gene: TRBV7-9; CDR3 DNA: TGTGCCAGCAGCTCCAGGGACAATGAGCAGTTCTTC; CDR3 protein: CASSSRDNEQFF
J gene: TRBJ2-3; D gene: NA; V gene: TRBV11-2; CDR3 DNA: TGTGCCAGCAGCTTAGTTAGGGGACTGTACACAGATACGCAGTATTTT; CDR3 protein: CASSLVRGLYTDTQYF
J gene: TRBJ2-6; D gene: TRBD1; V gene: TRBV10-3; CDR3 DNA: TGTGCCACCTTTTCGGGACAGGGGAGACCTGGGGCCAACGTCCTGACTTTC; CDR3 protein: CATFSGQGRPGANVLTF
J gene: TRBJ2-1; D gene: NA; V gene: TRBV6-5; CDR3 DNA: TGTGCCAGCAGTTACTCGAGGAGAGACAATGAGCAGTTCTTC; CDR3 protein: CASSYSRRDNEQFF
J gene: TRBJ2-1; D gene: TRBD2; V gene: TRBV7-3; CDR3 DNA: TGTGCCAGCAGCCAGGGACTAGCGGGAGTTGGGGGTAATGAGCAGTTCTTC; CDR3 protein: CASSQGLAGVGGNEQFF
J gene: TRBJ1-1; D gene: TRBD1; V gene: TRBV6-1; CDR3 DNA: TGTGCCAGCAGTGTATACAGGGGAATGAACACTGAAGCTTTCTTT; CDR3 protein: CASSVYRGMNTEAFF
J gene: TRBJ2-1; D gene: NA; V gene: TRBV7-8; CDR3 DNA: TGTGCCAGCAGCTTAGCGGGCCGGCTGAGCTCCTACAATGAGCAGTTCTTC; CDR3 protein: CASSLAGRLSSYNEQFF
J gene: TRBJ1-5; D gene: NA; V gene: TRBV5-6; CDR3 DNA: TGTGCCAGCAGCTTATCTTCGTGGGGACTTAGCAATCAGCCCCAGCATTTT; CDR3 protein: CASSLSSWGLSNQPQHF
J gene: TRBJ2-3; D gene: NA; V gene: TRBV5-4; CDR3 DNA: TGTGCCAGCAGCGCAGTACTAGGGCACACAGATACGCAGTATTTT; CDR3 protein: CASSAVLGHTDTQYF
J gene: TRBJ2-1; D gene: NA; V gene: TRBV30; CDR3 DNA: TGTGCCTGGAGTGCACCCAGGGCCCCCTACAATGAGCAGTTCTTC; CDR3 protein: CAWSAPRAPYNEQFF
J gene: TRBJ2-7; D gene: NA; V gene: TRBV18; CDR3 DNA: TGTGCCAGCTCACGACTTACCGGGTCCTATTCAACCTACGAGCAGTACTTC; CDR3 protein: CASSRLTGSYSTYEQYF
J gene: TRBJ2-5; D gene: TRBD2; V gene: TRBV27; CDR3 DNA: TGTGCCAGCACCCCGGACTCGGGGGGAGAGACCCAGTACTTC; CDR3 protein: CASTPDSGGETQYF
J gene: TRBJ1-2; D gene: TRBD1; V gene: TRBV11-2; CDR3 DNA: TGTGCCAGCAGCTACGGCAACAGGGGGCAAAACTATGGCTACACCTTC; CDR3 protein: CASSYGNRGQNYGYTF
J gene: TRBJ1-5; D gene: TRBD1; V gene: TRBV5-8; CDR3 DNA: TGTGCCAGCAGCTTGCAGGGGGCGGACTATCAGCCCCAGCATTTT; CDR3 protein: CASSLQGADYQPQHF
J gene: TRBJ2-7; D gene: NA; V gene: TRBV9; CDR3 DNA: TGTGCCAGCAGCGTAGCTGAGGGCCCGGTCTACGAGCAGTACTTC; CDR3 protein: CASSVAEGPVYEQYF
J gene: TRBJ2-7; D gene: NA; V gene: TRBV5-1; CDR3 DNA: TGCGCCAGCAGCTTGAGTCTAGCTAAAAACTCCTACGAGCAGTACTTC; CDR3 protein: CASSLSLAKNSYEQYF
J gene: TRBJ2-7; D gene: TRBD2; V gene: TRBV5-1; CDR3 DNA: TGCGCCAGCAGCTTGGAGGCGGGAGGGCCAGGTGAGCAGTACTTC; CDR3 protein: CASSLEAGGPGEQYF
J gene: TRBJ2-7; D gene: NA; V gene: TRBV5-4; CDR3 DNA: TGTGCCAGCAGCTTACAGAGCTCCTACGAGCAGTACTTC; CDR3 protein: CASSLQSSYEQYF
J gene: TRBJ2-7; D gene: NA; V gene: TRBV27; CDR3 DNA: TGTGCCAGCAGCAAAGGGGGTGGTAGGCAGTACTTC; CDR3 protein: CASSKGGGRQYF
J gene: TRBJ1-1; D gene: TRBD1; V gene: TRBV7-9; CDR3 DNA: TGTGCCAGCAGCAGACGGTCAAACACAGGGGGGAACACTGAAGCTTTCTTT; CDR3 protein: CASSRRSNTGGNTEAFF
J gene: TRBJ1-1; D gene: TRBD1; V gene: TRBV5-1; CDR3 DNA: TGCGCCAGCAGCTTGGTGCTGGGACAGAATGAAGCTTTCTTT; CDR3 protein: CASSLVLGQNEAFF
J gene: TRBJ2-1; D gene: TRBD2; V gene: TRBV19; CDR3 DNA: TGTGCCAGTAGTTCACCCCTACGCGGGGGCAATGAGCAGTTCTTC; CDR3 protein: CASSSPLRGGNEQFF
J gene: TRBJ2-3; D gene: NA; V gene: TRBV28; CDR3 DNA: TGTGCCAGCAGTCAAGCGGTTACAGATACGCAGTATTTT; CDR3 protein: CASSQAVTDTQYF